The next 22 T cell receptor beta chains were all read from a single sample in a study of technical replicates of blood from several donors. Clones were sequenced by immunoSEQ multiplex PCR, and TCRdb holds only the in-frame ones, with some missing. Of approximately 51,000 clones in the sample, approximately 92% were seen once. Material: PBMCs. The receptor set was obtained from a human donor in good health. Some clones in this sample may be carry-over from other donors' samples.

This sequence joins TRBV7-9 and TRBJ2-7; perhaps TRBD2 as D (5 bases). This CDR3 comprises 13 residues. V lost 1 base and J 7 bases, leaving 11 bases between the germline ends. Germline V gene lookup returns CDR1 SEHNR and CDR2 FQNEAQ (reference sequence). This CDR3 reads CASSLVVGGEQYF. The CDR3 DNA follows: TGTGCCAGCAGCTTAGTAGTTGGAGGAGAGCAGTACTTC. Supplemented by reference TRBV7-9 and TRBJ2-7, the full variable domain reads DTGVSQNPRHKITKRGQNVTFRCDPISEHNRLYWYRQTLGQGPEFLTYFQNEAQLEKSRLLSDRFSAERPKGSFSTLEIQRTEQGDSAMYLCASSLVVGGEQYFGPGTRLTVT.

The chain uses TRBV6-5 and TRBJ1-6; D might be TRBD1 (6 bases). Between the trimmed V and J ends, which lost 6 bases and 6 bases, there was a span of 12 bases. Germline values: CDR1 MNHEY, CDR2 SVGAGI. This CDR3 contains 14 residues. The CDR3 bases are TGTGCCAGCAGCCCAACAGGGCTTAATTCACCCCTCCACTTT. This translates into CASSPTGLNSPLHF.

This chain connects TRBV6-5 to TRBJ2-1, with 14 bases fitting TRBD2. Germline V gene data show CDR1 as MNHEY and CDR2 as SVGAGI. CDR3 length: 12 amino acids. Germline trimming cut 6 bases from V and 15 bases from J; bases unmatched to any gene: 4. CDR3 amino acids: CASRGTSGGAFF. The DNA for the CDR3 is TGTGCCAGCAGGGGGACTAGCGGGGGCGCGTTCTTC.

This clone was recorded a few times. The chain links TRBV5-8 to TRBJ2-7; D possibly corresponds to TRBD2 (5 bases). Trimming shortened V by 1 base and J by 5 bases, and 7 bases separated the two germline ends. CDR1 SGHTS and CDR2 YDEGEE come from the germline V gene. The CDR3 covers 12 residues. The CDR3 nucleotides are TGTGCCAGCAGCTTGTGGCGGGACGAGCAGTACTTC. Translating gives CASSLWRDEQYF.

The chain couples TRBV18 to TRBJ2-3; D is unresolved. The V end lost 4 bases, the J end lost 4 bases, and 9 bases lay between the germline ends. Germline V gene data show CDR1 as KGHSH and CDR2 as LQKENI. The CDR3 runs 13 residues. The CDR3 region is CASSLSPPDTQYF. The CDR3 DNA reads as TGTGCCAGCTCACTTTCTCCCCCAGATACGCAGTATTTT.

V is TRBV6-1 and J is TRBJ1-1; tentatively, D is TRBD1 (5 bases). The CDR3 runs 18 residues. CDR1 is MNHNS and CDR2 is SASEGT in the germline V gene. Trimming took 0 bases from V and 1 from J, leaving 18 bases between them. CDR3 nucleotide sequence: TGTGCCAGCAGTGAAGCTCTAGAGGCAGGGAAAAGGAACACTGAAGCTTTCTTT. It translates to CASSEALEAGKRNTEAFF.

The chain has TRBV19 and TRBJ2-1; D gene uncertain. The CDR3 covers 14 residues. Per the germline V gene, CDR1 is LNHDA and CDR2 is SQIVND (reference sequence). V lost 5 bases and J lost 0, with 8 bases in between. CDR3 amino acids: CASSLSRSYNEQFF. The CDR3 DNA is TGTGCCAGTAGTTTATCGCGCTCCTACAATGAGCAGTTCTTC.

Only one count was recorded for this clone. This chain links TRBV7-8 with TRBJ1-5, with 7 bases aligning to TRBD1. Trimming at V came to 5 bases and at J to 5 bases, leaving 9 bases not matched to a gene. Per the germline V gene, CDR1 is SGHVS and CDR2 is FQNEAQ. CDR3 length equals 15 residues. CDR3 in amino acids: CASSPVTGVDQPQHF. The CDR3 DNA reads TGTGCCAGCAGCCCCGTTACAGGGGTGGATCAGCCCCAGCATTTT.

The V and J genes are TRBV11-1 and TRBJ1-1; the D gene is possibly TRBD1 (5 bases). V was shortened by 5 bases and J by 4 bases, with 23 bases between the two germline ends. The CDR3 is 17 amino acids. Germline assignment: CDR1 SGHAT and CDR2 FQDESV (reference sequence). The CDR3 region is CASSLIGRGGVATEAFF. CDR3 nucleotide sequence: TGTGCCAGCAGCCTCATCGGGAGGGGCGGGGTGGCCACTGAAGCTTTCTTT.

This chain links TRBV15 with TRBJ1-5; TRBD1 agrees at 9 bases. V lost 0 bases and J lost 4; bases outside the gene matches: 7. This CDR3 is built from 17 residues. Germline values: CDR1 LNHNV, CDR2 YYDKDF (reference sequence). For the CDR3, the DNA is TGTGCCACCAGCAGAGATGACAGGGGGGGTTGGAATCAGCCCCAGCATTTT. Translation gives CATSRDDRGGWNQPQHF.

J is TRBJ1-2 and V is TRBV27; possible D gene TRBD1, 5 bases. Germline values: CDR1 MNHEY, CDR2 SMNVEV (reference sequence). Trimming took off 3 bases at V and 2 bases at J, with 22 bases between the two ends. The CDR3 is 18 amino acids. The CDR3 spells CASSFFITGTLLNYGYTF. In DNA form, the CDR3 reads TGTGCCAGCAGTTTCTTTATCACGGGGACTCTACTAAACTATGGCTACACCTTC.

The chain couples TRBV11-3 to TRBJ2-3; TRBD2 matches at 7 bases. The CDR3 contains 16 residues. CDR1 and CDR2 (germline): SGHNT, YENEEA. Losses at the gene ends were 1 base for V and 2 bases for J; bases not matched to a gene: 6. In nucleotides, the CDR3 is TGTGCCAGCAGCTTAGGACTAGCCGGGACCACAGATACGCAGTATTTT. This codes for CASSLGLAGTTDTQYF.

V gene TRBV7-2 combines with J gene TRBJ2-3; no firm D call. Deletions cut 3 bases from V and 4 bases from J, with 5 bases between. This CDR3 is 12 amino acids long. From germline, CDR1 is SGHTA and CDR2 FQGNSA. CDR3 in DNA: TGTGCCAGCAGCTTGAGAGCAGATACGCAGTATTTT. Translating gives CASSLRADTQYF. The full variable domain, its missing parts supplied by reference TRBV7-2 and TRBJ2-3, is GAGVSQSPSNKVTEKGKDVELRCDPISGHTALYWYRQSLGQGLEFLIYFQGNSAPDKSGLPSDRFSAERTGGSVSTLTIQRTQQEDSAVYLCASSLRADTQYFGPGTRLTVL.

This sequence joins TRBV19 and TRBJ2-7, with 9 nucleotides matching TRBD2. The CDR3 contains 15 residues. With V trimmed by 2 bases and J by 5 bases, 7 bases remained unmatched. In germline, CDR1 is LNHDA, CDR2 SQIVND (reference sequence). The CDR3 sequence is CASSIMSGGFNEQYF. Here the CDR3 DNA reads TGTGCCAGTAGTATAATGAGCGGGGGGTTCAACGAGCAGTACTTC.

This chain uses TRBV7-6 with TRBJ2-5; 10 nucleotides line up with TRBD2. J was trimmed by 5 bases and V by 5 bases; bases with no gene match: 11. Germline loops: CDR1 SGHVS, CDR2 FNYEAQ. The CDR3 contains 16 residues. CDR3 residues: CASSPRAAGGAETQYF. The CDR3 nucleotides read TGTGCCAGCAGCCCCCGGGCAGCGGGGGGGGCTGAGACCCAGTACTTC. The variable domain in full, completed from reference TRBV7-6 and TRBJ2-5, reads GAGVSQSPRYKVTKRGQDVALRCDPISGHVSLYWYRQALGQGPEFLTYFNYEAQQDKSGLPNDRFSAERPEGSISTLTIQRTEQRDSAMYRCASSPRAAGGAETQYFGPGTRLLVL.

The chain is built from TRBV7-2 and TRBJ1-5; D possibly corresponds to TRBD1 (5 bases). The germline V gene encodes CDR1 SGHTA and CDR2 FQGNSA. The CDR3 totals 13 residues. The V end was cut by 3 bases, the J end by 4 bases, with 7 bases between. The CDR3 spells CASSFRVNQPQHF. CDR3 nucleotide sequence: TGTGCCAGCAGCTTCAGGGTTAATCAGCCCCAGCATTTT.

The rearrangement joins TRBV6-5 to TRBJ1-2; 7 bases match TRBD1. Per germline, CDR1 MNHEY and CDR2 SVGAGI. This CDR3 has 13 amino acids. V shed 6 bases and J 4 bases; nucleotides not matched to a gene: 5. The CDR3 here is CASRKDRSYGYTF. Here the CDR3 DNA reads TGTGCCAGCAGAAAGGACAGGAGCTATGGCTACACCTTC.

The chain employs TRBV9 and TRBJ1-1; TRBD1 might be the D (6 bases). The length of the CDR3 is 14 residues. Germline CDR1 is SGDLS and CDR2 is YYNGEE. V was pared by 0 bases and J by 9 bases, with 15 bases between. In DNA form, the CDR3 reads TGTGCCAGCAGCGTAGGTACGGACAGTGCAAAAGCTTTCTTT. Amino acids: CASSVGTDSAKAFF.

The chain recombines TRBV18 with TRBJ2-1, with 10 bases matching TRBD2. This CDR3 comprises 16 residues. The ends lost 1 base at V and 6 bases at J; junction bases unmatched: 6. Germline V gene data show CDR1 as KGHSH and CDR2 as LQKENI. The CDR3: CASSPLTSGIRNEQFF. The CDR3 DNA reads as TGTGCCAGCTCACCACTCACTAGCGGGATTCGCAATGAGCAGTTCTTC.

The J gene is TRBJ1-2, the V gene TRBV9; a weak D match, TRBD1 (5 bases). V dropped 0 bases and J dropped 4 bases, with 10 bases sitting between them. There are 14 residues in the CDR3. From germline, CDR1 is SGDLS and CDR2 YYNGEE. CDR3 sequence: CASSVDPDSYGYTF. The CDR3 nucleotides are TGTGCCAGCAGCGTAGACCCAGACAGCTATGGCTACACCTTC.

This chain joins TRBV9 and TRBJ2-7, with 7 bases identical to TRBD2. Germline CDR1 is SGDLS and CDR2 is YYNGEE. Germline trimming cut 0 bases from V and 3 bases from J; bases unmatched to any gene: 9. The CDR3 sequence is 16 residues long. The CDR3 nucleotides read TGTGCCAGCAGCGTAGGCGTGGGAGGGCCTTTCTACGAGCAGTACTTC. It encodes CASSVGVGGPFYEQYF. Using reference TRBV9 and TRBJ2-7 for the parts outside the CDR3, the full variable domain is DSGVTQTPKHLITATGQRVTLRCSPRSGDLSVYWYQQSLDQGLQFLIQYYNGEERAKGNILERFSAQQFPDLHSELNLSSLELGDSALYFCASSVGVGGPFYEQYFGPGTRLTVT.

This sequence joins TRBV5-8 and TRBJ1-5; no firm D call. V lost 4 bases to trimming and J lost 1 base, with 3 bases between them. The germline V gene has CDR1 SGHTS and CDR2 YDEGEE. The CDR3 sequence is 12 residues long. CDR3 nucleotides: TGTGCCAGCAGCCCGAGCAATCAGCCCCAGCATTTT. It encodes CASSPSNQPQHF.